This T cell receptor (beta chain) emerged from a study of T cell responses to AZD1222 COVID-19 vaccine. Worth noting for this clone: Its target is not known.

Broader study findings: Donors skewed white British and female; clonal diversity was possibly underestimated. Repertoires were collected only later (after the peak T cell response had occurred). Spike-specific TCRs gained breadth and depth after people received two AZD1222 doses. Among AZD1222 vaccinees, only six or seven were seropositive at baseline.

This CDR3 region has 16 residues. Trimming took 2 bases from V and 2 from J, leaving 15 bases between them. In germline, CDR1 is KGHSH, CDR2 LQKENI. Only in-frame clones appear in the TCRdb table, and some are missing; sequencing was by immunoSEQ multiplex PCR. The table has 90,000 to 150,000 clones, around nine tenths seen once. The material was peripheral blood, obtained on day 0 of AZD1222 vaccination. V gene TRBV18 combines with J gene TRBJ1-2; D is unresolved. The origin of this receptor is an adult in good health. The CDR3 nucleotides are TGTGCCAGCTCACCAATTGCAGCCCTCGGAAACTATGGCTACACCTTC. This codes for CASSPIAALGNYGYTF.